This note documents a single T cell receptor (beta chain) sequence. Its target is unknown. The entry originates in a study of shared clonotypes between healthy human individuals. Libraries were prepared by immunoSEQ multiplex PCR; TCRdb keeps only in-frame clonotypes and omits some of them. The profile shows some 1.5 million clones, about 98% of them singletons. Broader study findings: Sorted-subset sequencing was shown by rarefaction to be incomplete despite large depth. In contrast to clonotypes shared by all four donors, non-shared clonotypes had lower generation probabilities.

The junction had 6 bases not matched to a gene; V was cut back by 5 bases and J by 2 bases. This CDR3 has 15 amino acids. CDR1 MNHEY and CDR2 SMNVEV come from the germline V gene (reference sequence). Naive CD4+ cells were CD45RA-selected; the remaining cells were memory. This chain connects TRBV27 to TRBJ2-1; 7 bases line up with TRBD1. The sample comprised naive CD4+ T cells sorted from blood. The subset here: CD45RA+ positively selected. The sequence was collected from a man younger than 45 in good health. The chain's CDR3 is CASSLTGAPYNEQFF. For the CDR3, the DNA is TGTGCCAGCAGTCTTACAGGGGCGCCCTACAATGAGCAGTTCTTC.